Included here is one TCR beta chain sequence, with context. These data belong to a study of shared clonotypes between healthy human individuals. Study-wide background: A couple of women and three men aged 18 to 49 made up the donors.

Profiled with immunoSEQ multiplex PCR; TCRdb holds only in-frame clones, not every one. The sample lists about 2.1 million clones; roughly 93% were seen once. CD45RO-negative, CCR7-selected cells formed the naive CD8 fraction, which excluded terminally differentiated effector memory CD45RA+ cells. Germline CDR1 is SGHVS and CDR2 is FQNEAQ. This CDR3 contains 15 residues. Trimming took 6 bases from V and 2 from J; bases not matched to a gene: 9. The receptor comes from a man between 18 and 35 years old in good health. Some clones in this sample may be carry-over from other donors' samples. The sequenced sample consisted of naive CD8+ T cells from PBMCs. The gene calls are TRBV7-8 and TRBJ2-7; 8 nucleotides align to TRBD1. CDR3 nucleotide sequence: TGTGCCAGCAGTGGGGGGCAGGGGGCTCCCTACGAGCAGTACTTC. Protein product: CASSGGQGAPYEQYF.